Below are 20 T cell receptor beta chains sequenced from a single sample in a study of CD8+ T cells in alopecia areata. Reverse transcribed after extraction, RNA yielded cDNA as the sequencing template. Libraries were prepared by immunoSEQ multiplex PCR; TCRdb keeps only in-frame clonotypes and omits some of them. The sample yields about 180,000 clones, about 70% seen once. The specimen comprised CD8+ T cells sorted from blood, sampled at week 0. Receptor source: a human donor with alopecia areata.

This clone came up once. The gene calls are TRBV11-2 and TRBJ1-2; D is undetermined. This CDR3 has 14 amino acids. V lost 1 base and J lost 7, with 13 bases in between. The germline V gene encodes CDR1 SGHAT and CDR2 FQNNGV. For the CDR3, the DNA is TGTGCCAGCAGCTTAGCGGGTGGGCGGCGTGGCTACACCTTC. It is translated as CASSLAGGRRGYTF.

V usage is TRBV30 and J usage is TRBJ2-7, with D possibly matching TRBD2 (6 bases). This CDR3 contains 12 residues. V gave up 5 bases and J gave up 3 bases, with 11 bases separating them. CDR1 and CDR2 (germline): GTSNPN, SVGIG (reference sequence). CDR3: CAWGDSDYEQYF. The CDR3 DNA sequence: TGTGCCTGGGGGGACTCGGACTACGAGCAGTACTTC.

The chain joins TRBV29-1 to TRBJ1-2; 7 nucleotides align to TRBD1. Germline lookup yields CDR1 SQVTM and CDR2 ANQGSEA. Trimming took 5 bases from V and 4 from J; bases not matched to a gene: 7. CDR3 length: 13 residues. CDR3 in amino acids: CSVHPGTAYGYTF. In DNA form, the CDR3 reads TGCAGCGTTCACCCCGGGACAGCCTATGGCTACACCTTC.

The chain combines TRBV29-1 with TRBJ2-6; D uncertain. This CDR3 is 16 amino acids long. V was pared by 5 bases and J by 0 bases, with 14 bases between. Germline V gives CDR1 SQVTM, CDR2 ANQGSEA. The CDR3: CSVFSETVSGANVLTF. CDR3 bases: TGCAGCGTTTTTTCAGAAACCGTCTCTGGGGCCAACGTCCTGACTTTC.

The V gene is TRBV5-6, the J gene TRBJ1-2; D gene unclear. This CDR3 is built from 12 residues. Looked up from germline, CDR1 is SGHDT and CDR2 is YYEEEE. V shed 0 bases and J shed 6 bases, with 6 bases lying between them. The CDR3 sequence: CASSLVWDGYTF. The CDR3 DNA sequence: TGTGCCAGCAGCTTGGTTTGGGATGGCTACACCTTC.

With respect to this clone: Other DNA variants within this sample encode the same CDR3. The chain combines TRBV6-5 with TRBJ2-5; D not certain. Trimming took 6 bases from V and 4 from J, leaving 3 bases between them. The CDR3 is made up of 10 amino acids. Germline V lookup: CDR1 MNHEY, CDR2 SVGAGI. The CDR3 nucleotides are TGTGCCAGCAGGGGAGAGACCCAGTACTTC. Translating gives CASRGETQYF.

This chain connects TRBV4-1 to TRBJ1-1, with D tentatively TRBD1 (6 bases). Germline CDR1 and CDR2: MGHRA and YSYEKL. The length of the CDR3 is 14 residues. V was shortened by 3 bases and J by 4 bases, with 12 bases between the two germline ends. CDR3 nucleotides: TGCGCCAGCAGCCAGTTCCGCAGGGGCACTGAAGCTTTCTTT. Translated, it gives CASSQFRRGTEAFF.

The CDR3 here is CASIGDSTIPTDTQYF. The CDR3 bases are TGTGCCAGCATAGGGGACAGTACGATTCCCACAGATACGCAGTATTTT. V gene TRBV13 combines with J gene TRBJ2-3; 7 nucleotides align to TRBD1. Germline values: CDR1 PRHDT, CDR2 FYEKMQ (reference sequence). After removal of 7 bases from V and 2 bases from J, the junction contained 12 bases not matched to a gene. The CDR3 is 16 amino acids.

The chain is built from TRBV6-5 and TRBJ1-4, with no clear D. Trimming took off 2 bases at V and 8 bases at J, with 9 bases between the two ends. Germline V gene sequence: CDR1 MNHEY, CDR2 SVGAGI. CDR3 length: 13 residues. The CDR3 nucleotides are TGTGCCAGCAGTTACGCAGCATTCGAAAAACTGTTTTTT. Protein sequence: CASSYAAFEKLFF.

V usage is TRBV5-4 and J usage is TRBJ1-2; the D gene is possibly TRBD1 (6 bases). V was trimmed by 4 bases and J by 3 bases, leaving 13 bases between them. This CDR3 has 14 residues. From germline, CDR1 is SGHNT and CDR2 YYREEE (reference sequence). CDR3 in DNA: TGTGCCAGCAGCATGCAGGGGATCGACTATGGCTACACCTTC. It yields the protein CASSMQGIDYGYTF.

This clone was seen only once. This sequence joins TRBV2 and TRBJ2-7, with TRBD1 as a possible D gene (5 bases). The germline V and J ends were trimmed by 2 bases and 0 bases, with 11 bases remaining between them. Germline assignment: CDR1 SNHLY and CDR2 FYNNEI. CDR3 length: 15 residues. The DNA of the CDR3 is TGTGCCAGCAGTGAAATTCAGGGTAGCTCCTACGAGCAGTACTTC. Translating it yields CASSEIQGSSYEQYF.

V usage is TRBV13 and J usage is TRBJ2-7, with 7 bases aligning to TRBD2. The V and J ends lost 4 bases and 5 bases, in that order; junction bases with no gene match: 11. CDR1 PRHDT and CDR2 FYEKMQ come from the germline V gene (reference sequence). This CDR3 is built from 15 residues. CDR3 bases: TGTGCCAGCAGCTCTCCCGGGGAGGGAAGAGACGAGCAGTACTTC. It yields the protein CASSSPGEGRDEQYF. The entire variable domain, with the rest obtained from reference TRBV13 and TRBJ2-7, is as follows: AAGVIQSPRHLIKEKRETATLKCYPIPRHDTVYWYQQGPGQDPQFLISFYEKMQSDKGSIPDRFSAQQFSDYHSELNMSSLELGDSALYFCASSSPGEGRDEQYFGPGTRLTVT.

The chain couples TRBV21-1 to TRBJ1-1. TRBV21-1 is shown as a pseudogene. The CDR3 covers 14 residues. In DNA, the CDR3 is TGTGCCAGCAGGGAGGGTCCGGAGTGGATTGAAGCTTTCTTT. As protein: CASREGPEWIEAFF.

As regards this clone: Other DNA variants within this sample encode the same CDR3. The chain employs TRBV30 and TRBJ1-1; D is undetermined. This CDR3 region has 12 residues. Trimming took 2 bases from V and 4 from J, leaving 8 bases between them. Germline CDR1 GTSNPN, CDR2 SVGIG (reference sequence). The CDR3 bases are TGTGCCTGGAGTCCCCATGGCACTGAAGCTTTCTTT. Protein: CAWSPHGTEAFF.

CDR3 DNA sequence: TGCAGCGTTGCCGTGACCAGGTCCCCGACACACACAGATACGCAGTATTTT. Protein sequence: CSVAVTRSPTHTDTQYF. The rearrangement links TRBV29-1 to TRBJ2-3; D is uncertain. V shed 4 bases and J shed 2 bases, with 22 bases lying between them. This CDR3 is 17 amino acids long. Looked up from germline, CDR1 is SQVTM and CDR2 is ANQGSEA.

V and J are TRBV2 and TRBJ1-1; the D is unclear. CDR3 length: 17 amino acids. Germline V CDR1 and CDR2: SNHLY, FYNNEI. The V end was cut by 2 bases, the J end by 3 bases, with 19 bases between. CDR3 nucleotide sequence: TGTGCCAGCAGTGAAAGACCACCCTCAAGAATAGACACTGAAGCTTTCTTT. This translates into CASSERPPSRIDTEAFF.

CDR3 coding DNA: TGTGCCAGCCGTGCTTGGAACCAAGAGACCCAGTACTTC. Its translation: CASRAWNQETQYF. The V and J genes are TRBV6-5 and TRBJ2-5; no definite D call. V shed 8 bases and J shed 0 bases, with 10 bases lying between them. CDR1 is MNHEY and CDR2 is SVGAGI in the germline V gene. The CDR3 totals 13 residues.

The J gene is TRBJ2-7, the V gene TRBV9; 9 bases are a match to TRBD1. The V gene's germline CDR1 is SGDLS and CDR2 YYNGEE. The J segment lost 4 bases and the V segment lost 4 bases, leaving 6 bases of the junction unmatched. This CDR3 has 14 residues. CDR3 nucleotides: TGTGCCAGCAGCTCACAGGGGGCGTCGTACGAGCAGTACTTC. It is translated as CASSSQGASYEQYF.

J is TRBJ1-2 and V is TRBV2; 8 positions match TRBD1. CDR1 SNHLY and CDR2 FYNNEI come from the germline V gene. This CDR3 has 13 amino acids. J was trimmed by 6 bases and V by 5 bases; bases with no gene match: 5. The CDR3 region is CASSSRQGHGYTF. The CDR3 nucleotides read TGTGCCAGCAGTTCGCGACAGGGGCATGGCTACACCTTC.

This clone was seen only a few times. This rearrangement joins TRBV27 to TRBJ2-7, with 11 bases aligning to TRBD1. V lost 5 bases, J lost 4 bases, and 7 bases stayed unmatched. CDR3 length: 15 residues. CDR1 is MNHEY, CDR2 SMNVEV, per germline (reference sequence). CDR3 amino acids: CASSGGTGGWYEQYF. Here the CDR3 DNA reads TGTGCCAGCAGTGGCGGGACAGGGGGGTGGTACGAGCAGTACTTC.